The clone carrying this T cell receptor beta chain was counted only a few times. The antigen is undetermined. This entry is derived from a study of response to subunit inactivated influenza vaccine. Using its own MiXCR run on the RT-PCR reads, TCRdb lists one record per CDR3 protein. Of around 850,000 distinct CDR3 sequences detected, around 18% appear once; the ten largest clones hold 11%. Study findings and constraints: The authors put forward the suggestion that each seasonal influenza vaccination may bring in only a limited number of new T cells.

This TCR was recovered from a man aged 50-59 years who received an inactivated influenza vaccine. This material consisted of PBMCs from blood, taken approximately 5 days after vaccination.

CDR3 region: CATSFRGSGGGQPQHF. In nucleotides, the CDR3 is TGTGCCACCAGCTTCCGTGGTTCGGGGGGTGGTCAGCCCCAGCATTTT. This chain joins TRBV15 and TRBJ1-5, with a tentative D call TRBD1 (5 bases). CDR1 LNHNV and CDR2 YYDKDF come from the germline V gene (reference sequence). V lost 5 bases and J lost 6, with 20 bases in between. The CDR3 runs to 16 residues.